A selection of T cell receptor beta chains follows, all from one sample in a study of T cell responses to AZD1222 COVID-19 vaccine. Some clones are missing from TCRdb's copy, which holds only in-frame ones; the method was immunoSEQ multiplex PCR. The sample lists some 150,000 clones; 86% were seen once. The specimen was peripheral blood, collected 28 days after the second AZD1222 dose. These receptor sequences come from an adult who received the AZD1222 COVID-19 vaccine. Both conserved end residues are part of each CDR3. The D gene is left open where the match is weak. Clone size is stated in some rows and not others, as once, few, many or a class when expanded.

>-|TRBJ1-1|-|TRBV7-9
TGTGCCAGCAGCTTTGGACAGATGAACACTGAAGCTTTCTTT
CASSFGQMNTEAFF
>-|TRBJ2-7|few|TRBV2
TGTGCCAGCAGGGAGCGGACGGTCCTCCCCTACGAGCAGTACTTC
CASRERTVLPYEQYF
>TRBD1|TRBJ1-5|few|TRBV18
TGTGCCAGCTCGCAACAGGGGAACAATCAGCCCCAGCATTTT
CASSQQGNNQPQHF
>-|TRBJ1-2|once|TRBV7-9
TGTGCCAGCAGCCCCTTAGGCCAGGGCTACTATGGCTACACCTTC
CASSPLGQGYYGYTF
>-|TRBJ1-6|few|TRBV27
TGTGCCACCCGGGGTACTAATTCACCCCTCCACTTT
CATRGTNSPLHF
>TRBD1|TRBJ1-2|-|TRBV28
TGTGCCAGCAGTTTATTGGGACAGTTCTATGGCTACACCTTC
CASSLLGQFYGYTF
>-|TRBJ2-1|-|TRBV5-6
TGTGCCAGCAGCTTCACGGTGGCTGAGCAGTTCTTC
CASSFTVAEQFF
>-|TRBJ2-1|-|TRBV27
TGTGCCAGCACCCAGCACAATGAGCAGTTCTTC
CASTQHNEQFF
>-|TRBJ1-1|-|TRBV7-9
TGTGCCAGCAGCTTGGTTCTTCCTGAAGCTTTCTTT
CASSLVLPEAFF
>-|TRBJ2-6|-|TRBV24-1
TGTGCCACCAGTGATTCGACGGGCGCTGGGGCCAACGTCCTGACTTTC
CATSDSTGAGANVLTF
>-|TRBJ2-7|-|TRBV9
TGTGCCAGCAGCGTAGGAATAGGGTTCAACGAGCAGTACTTC
CASSVGIGFNEQYF
>-|TRBJ1-3|-|TRBV7-2
TGTGCCAGCAGCTTATTTACGGGGACTGGAAACACCATATATTTT
CASSLFTGTGNTIYF